This TCR beta chain was captured in a study of neurological immune-mediated disorders. The method for making cDNA was 5'RACE, and it used 10-nucleotide random UMIs. The output of every sequencing run, over 160 million TCR-beta sequences, came from 15-18 subjects. TCRdb fed the 5' RACE reads into MiXCR, producing one record per CDR3 protein. The sample lists tens of thousands of distinct CDR3 sequences, 12% to 15% seen once, with around 4.3% in the top ten. Time point: longitudinal time-point 1 (baseline). The unsorted libraries were made from 2 million PBMCs kept at -80 C. This clonotype was detected many times. The CDR3 covers 16 residues. V dropped 2 bases and J dropped 5; count of bases not matched to a gene: 6. Germline V gene sequence: CDR1 SGHRS, CDR2 YFSETQ.

This TCR was sampled from a female donor with HTLV-1-associated myelopathy (HAM/TSP). This sequence joins TRBV5-1 and TRBJ2-3; 12 bases match TRBD2. The sequenced sample consisted of PBMCs. In nucleotides, the CDR3 is TGCGCCAGCAGCTTCGCGACTAGCGGGGGAGTAGATACGCAGTATTTT. Translated, it gives CASSFATSGGVDTQYF.